This entry features one TCR beta chain sequence. As yet, its antigen is unknown. This entry belongs to a study of cytomegalovirus exposure and HLA in healthy donors. It was with 60 Vbeta and 13 Jbeta primers that the PCR ran. Sequenced by immunoSEQ multiplex PCR; TCRdb stores in-frame clones only, minus some. Among fewer than 200,000 clones listed, 75% to 85% were seen once. In nominal health when sampled, donors likely had unrecorded immune exposures nonetheless. Study-wide results and limits: The study designated 150 to 200 TCR beta chains cytomegalovirus-associated. There was a cluster of highly shared sequence variants that was likely a sequencing artifact.

The receptor was isolated from a female donor in good health and CMV-seronegative. Source material: PBMCs.

CDR3 DNA: TGTGCCAGCACCACCGACAGGGGAGGAAATCAGCCCCAGCATTTT. Protein sequence: CASTTDRGGNQPQHF. This sequence joins TRBV6-1 and TRBJ1-5; TRBD1 agrees at 8 bases. Per germline, CDR1 MNHNS and CDR2 SASEGT. This CDR3 spans 15 amino acids. The J segment lost 4 bases and the V segment lost 7 bases, leaving 9 bases of the junction unmatched.